One sample yielded the 6 T cell receptor beta chains listed below, sequenced in a study of blood T cells in healthy people across ages. PCR was performed a second time for roughly 6 to 12 cycles using a sample-barcoded 5' primer and a J-beta primer mix. MiXCR, run by TCRdb on the 5' RACE reads, gives a single entry per CDR3 protein. The sample carries about 780,000 distinct CDR3 sequences, around 45% recorded once. The sequencing sample was made of blood. The receptors stem from an elderly man in good health.

This clonotype was counted between two and nine times. The chain uses TRBV27 and TRBJ1-4; D unclear. Germline lookup yields CDR1 MNHEY and CDR2 SMNVEV (reference sequence). Trimming left V 5 bases short and J 8 bases short, with 12 bases between. CDR3 length: 13 residues. The CDR3 DNA is TGTGCCAGCAGTCCCCTCACGTACGAAAAACTGTTTTTT. This encodes CASSPLTYEKLFF.

This sequence joins TRBV7-2 and TRBJ1-6, with TRBD1 as a possible D gene (6 bases). The V end was cut by 4 bases, the J end by 9 bases, with 16 bases between. The CDR3 runs to 15 residues. Germline V gene data show CDR1 as SGHTA and CDR2 as FQGNSA. The CDR3 DNA reads as TGTGCCAGCAGCTCCTCCAGGGGTTTCGCTTCACCCCTCCACTTT. Its translation is CASSSSRGFASPLHF.

Regarding this clonotype: The junction departs from the called germline gene at one end, perhaps through a read error. V is TRBV12-3 or TRBV12-4 and J is TRBJ2-2; a possible D gene is TRBD2 (6 bases). The CDR3 runs 12 residues. In DNA, the CDR3 is TGTGCCAGCAGTTTTGACACCGGGGGGCTGTTTTTT. Protein sequence: CASSFDTGGLFF.

The chain joins TRBV5-1 to TRBJ2-3; 8 nucleotides line up with TRBD1. Germline V gene lookup returns CDR1 SGHRS and CDR2 YFSETQ. CDR3 length equals 14 residues. The ends lost 6 bases at V and 6 bases at J; junction bases unmatched: 9. The CDR3 DNA sequence: TGCGCCAGCACGCAAGCGACAGGGGTGGATACGCAGTATTTT. It codes for CASTQATGVDTQYF. The whole variable domain, remainder taken from reference TRBV5-1 and TRBJ2-3, is KAGVTQTPRYLIKTRGQQVTLSCSPISGHRSVSWYQQTPGQGLQFLFEYFSETQRNKGNFPGRFSGRQFSNSRSEMNVSTLELGDSALYLCASTQATGVDTQYFGPGTRLTVL.

The CDR3 reads CASSQDRRGAAPKADTQYF. The CDR3 DNA sequence: TGTGCCAGCAGCCAAGACAGGCGCGGGGCGGCGCCAAAGGCAGATACGCAGTATTTT. The genes are TRBV14 and TRBJ2-3; possible D gene TRBD2, 6 bases. V lost 0 bases to trimming and J lost 4 bases, with 23 bases between them. Germline V gives CDR1 SGHDN, CDR2 FVKESK. This CDR3 is built from 19 residues. Combining the CDR3 with reference TRBV14 and TRBJ2-3 gives the whole variable domain EAGVTQFPSHSVIEKGQTVTLRCDPISGHDNLYWYRRVMGKEIKFLLHFVKESKQDESGMPNNRFLAERTGGTYSTLKVQPAELEDSGVYFCASSQDRRGAAPKADTQYFGPGTRLTVL.

A few counts support this clonotype. This rearrangement joins TRBV6-6 to TRBJ2-3; the D call may be TRBD1 or TRBD2 (6 bases each). V was shortened by 8 bases and J by 2 bases, with 14 bases between the two germline ends. The CDR3 is made up of 14 amino acids. Germline assignment: CDR1 MNHNY and CDR2 SVGAGI (reference sequence). In DNA, the CDR3 is TGTGCCAGCTCCCGGGGGCGTGTCACAGATACGCAGTATTTT. Protein sequence: CASSRGRVTDTQYF.